This T cell receptor (beta chain) was observed in a study of cytomegalovirus exposure and HLA in healthy donors. The primer mix had 60 Vbeta and 13 Jbeta primers. The protocol was immunoSEQ multiplex PCR, while the TCRdb copy is restricted to in-frame clones and leaves out a portion. The sample includes tens of thousands of clones, approximately 80% of them seen just once. J gave up 2 bases and V 4 bases, and 6 bases lay outside the gene matches. CDR1 SGHRS and CDR2 YFSETQ come from the germline V gene. The CDR3 loop spans 16 amino acids. V and J are TRBV5-1 and TRBJ2-2; 9 bases align to TRBD1. The sample taken for sequencing was PBMCs. This sequence was found in a female donor in good health and CMV-seronegative. DNA of the CDR3: TGCGCCAGCAGCCCATGGACAGGGGTAAACACCGGGGAGCTGTTTTTT. This encodes CASSPWTGVNTGELFF.